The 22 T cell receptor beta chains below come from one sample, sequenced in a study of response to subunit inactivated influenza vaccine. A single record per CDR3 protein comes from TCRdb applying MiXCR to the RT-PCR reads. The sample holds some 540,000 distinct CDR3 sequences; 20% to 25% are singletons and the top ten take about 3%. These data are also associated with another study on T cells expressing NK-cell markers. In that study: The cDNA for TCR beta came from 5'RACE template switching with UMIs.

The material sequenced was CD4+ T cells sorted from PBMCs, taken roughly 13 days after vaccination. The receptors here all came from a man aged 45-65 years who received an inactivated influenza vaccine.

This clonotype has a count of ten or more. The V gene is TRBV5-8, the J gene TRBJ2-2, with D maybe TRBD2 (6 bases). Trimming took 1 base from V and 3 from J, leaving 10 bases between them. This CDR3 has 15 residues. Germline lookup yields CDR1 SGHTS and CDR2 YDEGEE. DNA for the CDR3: TGTGCCAGCAGCTTGATGGGGACTCACACCGGGGAGCTGTTTTTT. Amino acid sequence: CASSLMGTHTGELFF.

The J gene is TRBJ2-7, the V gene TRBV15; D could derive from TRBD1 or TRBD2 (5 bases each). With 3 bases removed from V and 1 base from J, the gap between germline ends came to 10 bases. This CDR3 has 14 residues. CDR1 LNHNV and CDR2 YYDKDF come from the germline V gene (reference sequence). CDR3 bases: TGTGCCACCAGCAGTGGTGGGGGATCCTACGAGCAGTACTTC. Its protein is CATSSGGGSYEQYF.

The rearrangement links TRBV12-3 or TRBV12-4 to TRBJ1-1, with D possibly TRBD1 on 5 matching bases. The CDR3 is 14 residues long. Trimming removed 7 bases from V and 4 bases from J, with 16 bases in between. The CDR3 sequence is CASIPRPGGTEAFF. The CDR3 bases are TGTGCCAGCATCCCTAGACCCGGGGGCACTGAAGCTTTCTTT.

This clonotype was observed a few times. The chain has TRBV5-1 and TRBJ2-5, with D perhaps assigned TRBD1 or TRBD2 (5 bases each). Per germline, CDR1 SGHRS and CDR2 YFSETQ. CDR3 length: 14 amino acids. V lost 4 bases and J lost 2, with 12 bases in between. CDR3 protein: CASSKGTFQETQYF. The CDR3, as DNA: TGCGCCAGCAGCAAGGGGACCTTTCAAGAGACCCAGTACTTC. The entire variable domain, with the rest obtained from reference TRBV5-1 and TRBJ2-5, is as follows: KAGVTQTPRYLIKTRGQQVTLSCSPISGHRSVSWYQQTPGQGLQFLFEYFSETQRNKGNFPGRFSGRQFSNSRSEMNVSTLELGDSALYLCASSKGTFQETQYFGPGTRLLVL.

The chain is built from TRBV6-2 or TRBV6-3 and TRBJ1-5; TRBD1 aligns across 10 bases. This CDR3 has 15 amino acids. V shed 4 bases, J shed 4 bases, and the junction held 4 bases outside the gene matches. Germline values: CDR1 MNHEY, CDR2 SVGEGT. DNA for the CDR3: TGTGCCAGCAGTTCCGACAGGGGGCCAAATCAGCCCCAGCATTTT. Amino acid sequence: CASSSDRGPNQPQHF.

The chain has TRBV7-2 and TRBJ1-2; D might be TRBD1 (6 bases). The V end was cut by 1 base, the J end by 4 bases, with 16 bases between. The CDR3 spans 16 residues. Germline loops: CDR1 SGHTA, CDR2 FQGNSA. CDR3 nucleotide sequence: TGTGCCAGCAGCTTAGTCCCAGGGGAGAGAGGCTATGGCTACACCTTC. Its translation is CASSLVPGERGYGYTF. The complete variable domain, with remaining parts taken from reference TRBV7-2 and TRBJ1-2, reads GAGVSQSPSNKVTEKGKDVELRCDPISGHTALYWYRQSLGQGLEFLIYFQGNSAPDKSGLPSDRFSAERTGGSVSTLTIQRTQQEDSAVYLCASSLVPGERGYGYTFGSGTRLTVV.

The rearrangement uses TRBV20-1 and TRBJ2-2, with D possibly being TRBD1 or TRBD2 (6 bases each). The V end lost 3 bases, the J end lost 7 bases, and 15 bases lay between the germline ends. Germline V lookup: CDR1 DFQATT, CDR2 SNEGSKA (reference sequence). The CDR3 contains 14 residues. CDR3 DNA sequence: TGCAGTGCTAGGGGGGGCCAAAATAGCGGGGAGCTGTTTTTT. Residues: CSARGGQNSGELFF.

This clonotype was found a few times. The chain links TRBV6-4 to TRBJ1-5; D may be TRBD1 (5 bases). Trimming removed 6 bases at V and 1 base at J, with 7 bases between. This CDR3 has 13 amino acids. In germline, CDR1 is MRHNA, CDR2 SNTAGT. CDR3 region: CASSRESNQPQHF. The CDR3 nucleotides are TGTGCCAGCAGCAGGGAGAGCAATCAGCCCCAGCATTTT.

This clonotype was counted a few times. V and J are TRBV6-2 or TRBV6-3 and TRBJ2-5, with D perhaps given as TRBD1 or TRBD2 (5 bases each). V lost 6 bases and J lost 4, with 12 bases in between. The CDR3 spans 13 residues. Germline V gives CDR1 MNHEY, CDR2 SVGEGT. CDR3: CASRGTGPETQYF. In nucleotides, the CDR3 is TGTGCCAGCAGAGGGACGGGGCCAGAGACCCAGTACTTC.

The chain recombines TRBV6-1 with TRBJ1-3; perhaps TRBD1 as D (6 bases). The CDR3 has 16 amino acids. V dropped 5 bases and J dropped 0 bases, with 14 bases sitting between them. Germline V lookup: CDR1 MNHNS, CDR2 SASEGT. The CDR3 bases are TGTGCCAGCAGTAAGACAGGAGCCGGCTCTGGAAACACCATATATTTT. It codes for CASSKTGAGSGNTIYF.

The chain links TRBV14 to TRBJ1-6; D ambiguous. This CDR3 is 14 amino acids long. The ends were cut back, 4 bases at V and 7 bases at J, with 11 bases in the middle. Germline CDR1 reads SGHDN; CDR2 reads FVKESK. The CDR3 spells CASSLGYGNSPLHF. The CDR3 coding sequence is TGTGCCAGCAGCCTTGGATACGGGAATTCACCCCTCCACTTT.

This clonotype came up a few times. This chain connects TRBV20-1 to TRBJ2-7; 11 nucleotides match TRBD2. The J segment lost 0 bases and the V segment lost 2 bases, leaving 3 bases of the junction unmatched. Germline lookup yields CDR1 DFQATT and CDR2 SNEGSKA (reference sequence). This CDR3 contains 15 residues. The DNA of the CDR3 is TGCAGTGCTAGAATTACTAGCGGGAGCTCCTACGAGCAGTACTTC. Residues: CSARITSGSSYEQYF.

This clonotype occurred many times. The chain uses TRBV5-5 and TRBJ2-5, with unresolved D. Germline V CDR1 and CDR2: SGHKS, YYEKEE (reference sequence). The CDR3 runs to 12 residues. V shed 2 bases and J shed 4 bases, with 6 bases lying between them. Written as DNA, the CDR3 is TGTGCCAGCAGCTTTAGGTTAGAGACCCAGTACTTC. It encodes CASSFRLETQYF.

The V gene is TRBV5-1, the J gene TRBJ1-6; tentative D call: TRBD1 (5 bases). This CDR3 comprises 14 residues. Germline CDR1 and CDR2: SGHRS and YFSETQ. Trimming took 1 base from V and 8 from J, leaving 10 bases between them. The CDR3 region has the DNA TGCGCCAGCAGCTTGAACAGGAGGGATTCACCCCTCCACTTT. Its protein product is CASSLNRRDSPLHF.

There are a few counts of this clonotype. The CDR3 reads CSVVQGRRETQYF. The CDR3 DNA follows: TGCAGCGTTGTACAAGGGCGGCGAGAGACCCAGTACTTC. The chain joins TRBV29-1 to TRBJ2-5; D call uncertain. The CDR3 totals 13 residues. With 4 bases removed from V and 4 bases from J, the gap between germline ends came to 13 bases. Germline V CDR1 and CDR2: SQVTM, ANQGSEA.

The CDR3 DNA follows: TGTGCCAGCAGCTTGGTAGGGGACTACGCCTCTGGGGCCAACGTCCTGACTTTC. Its translation is CASSLVGDYASGANVLTF. The rearrangement joins TRBV5-5 to TRBJ2-6, with 7 bases matching TRBD2. The CDR3 spans 18 residues. In germline, CDR1 is SGHKS, CDR2 YYEKEE (reference sequence). The trim removed 0 bases at V and 0 bases at J, leaving 6 bases unmatched.

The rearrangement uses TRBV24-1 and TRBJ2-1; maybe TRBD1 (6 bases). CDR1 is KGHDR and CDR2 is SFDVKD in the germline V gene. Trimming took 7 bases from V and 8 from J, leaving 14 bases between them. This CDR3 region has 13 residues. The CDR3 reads CATRPARGDEQFF. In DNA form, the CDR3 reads TGTGCCACCAGGCCGGCCAGGGGTGATGAGCAGTTCTTC.

CDR3 nucleotide sequence: TGTGCCATCAGTAGACAGGCAAAAGGCTACGAGCAGTACTTC. This translates into CAISRQAKGYEQYF. The chain links TRBV10-3 to TRBJ2-7, with a weak D call TRBD1 (6 bases). Trimming took 5 bases from V and 3 from J, leaving 14 bases between them. The CDR3 runs to 14 residues. The V gene's germline CDR1 is ENHRY and CDR2 SYGVKD.

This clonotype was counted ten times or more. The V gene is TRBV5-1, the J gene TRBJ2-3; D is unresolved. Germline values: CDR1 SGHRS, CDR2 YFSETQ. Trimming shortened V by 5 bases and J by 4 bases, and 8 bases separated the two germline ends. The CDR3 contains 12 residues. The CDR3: CASSIASDTQYF. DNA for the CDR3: TGCGCCAGCAGTATAGCTTCAGATACGCAGTATTTT.

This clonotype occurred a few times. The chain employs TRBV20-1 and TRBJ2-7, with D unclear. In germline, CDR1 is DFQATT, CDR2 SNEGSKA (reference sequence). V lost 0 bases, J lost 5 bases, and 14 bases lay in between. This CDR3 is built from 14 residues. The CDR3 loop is CSARDSGRIDEQYF. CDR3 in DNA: TGCAGTGCTAGAGATTCGGGCAGGATTGACGAGCAGTACTTC.

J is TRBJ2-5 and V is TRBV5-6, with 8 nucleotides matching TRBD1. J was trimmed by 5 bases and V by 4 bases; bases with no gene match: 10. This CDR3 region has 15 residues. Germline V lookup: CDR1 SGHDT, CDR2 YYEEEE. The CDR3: CASSLRTGWVETQYF. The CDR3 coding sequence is TGTGCCAGCAGCCTCCGGACAGGGTGGGTGGAGACCCAGTACTTC.

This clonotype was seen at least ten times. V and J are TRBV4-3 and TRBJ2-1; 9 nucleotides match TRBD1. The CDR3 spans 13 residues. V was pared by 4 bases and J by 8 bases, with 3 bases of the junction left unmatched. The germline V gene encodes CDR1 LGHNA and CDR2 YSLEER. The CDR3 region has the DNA TGCGCCAGCAGCCGCGACAGGGGGTATGAGCAGTTCTTC. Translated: CASSRDRGYEQFF.